These 5 T cell receptor beta chains share one sample of origin, sequenced in a study of post-analysis software for immune sequencing data. Study results and limitations: Included in a set of roughly five TRBV segments more frequent in patients than controls were TRBV5-6, TRBV5-1 and TRBV20-1.

The antigens of these receptors remain unknown. Unique molecular identifiers were carried by the TCR beta cDNA libraries. TCRdb passed the PCR reads through MiXCR, listing each CDR3 protein once. The sample has some 890,000 distinct CDR3 sequences; about 57% are singletons. What was sequenced was blood. All receptors derive from a girl under 18 with multiple sclerosis.

The rearrangement uses TRBV29-1 and TRBJ1-1; D perhaps matches TRBD1 (5 bases). Germline assignment: CDR1 SQVTM and CDR2 ANQGSEA. CDR3 length: 13 amino acids. Trimming took 5 bases from V and 3 from J, leaving 13 bases between them. CDR3 in DNA: TGCAGCGTTACCAGGGTGGGGGACACTGAAGCTTTCTTT. It translates to CSVTRVGDTEAFF. The full variable domain, completed using reference TRBV29-1 and TRBJ1-1, is SAVISQKPSRDICQRGTSLTIQCQVDSQVTMMFWYRQQPGQSLTLIATANQGSEATYESGFVIDKFPISRPNLTFSTLTVSNMSPEDSSIYLCSVTRVGDTEAFFGQGTRLTVV.

The V call is TRBV12-5, the J call TRBJ1-1, with D hard to call. Germline V gene sequence: CDR1 LGHNT, CDR2 FRNRAP. The CDR3 is 14 residues long. Trimming left V 10 bases short and J 1 base short, with 16 bases between. The CDR3 DNA reads as TGTGCTACGGCCGCGCAGGCTAAGAACACTGAAGCTTTCTTT. The encoded protein is CATAAQAKNTEAFF. Complete variable domain (other parts from reference TRBV12-5 and TRBJ1-1): DARVTQTPRHKVTEMGQEVTMRCQPILGHNTVFWYRQTMMQGLELLAYFRNRAPLDDSGMPKDRFSAEMPDATLATLKIQPSEPRDSAVYFCATAAQAKNTEAFFGQGTRLTVV.

The V gene is TRBV7-9, the J gene TRBJ1-2; tentative D call: TRBD1 (5 bases). The germline V and J ends were trimmed by 3 bases and 5 bases, with 10 bases remaining between them. Germline V gene sequence: CDR1 SEHNR, CDR2 FQNEAQ (reference sequence). This CDR3 has 13 residues. CDR3 nucleotides: TGTGCCAGCAGCTTGCAGGGTCGATATGGCTACACCTTC. Protein sequence: CASSLQGRYGYTF.

The chain employs TRBV5-1 and TRBJ2-7; D possibly uses TRBD1 or TRBD2 (5 bases each). V was trimmed by 4 bases and J by 0 bases, leaving 17 bases between them. This CDR3 has 16 amino acids. CDR1 and CDR2 (germline): SGHRS, YFSETQ. The DNA of the CDR3 is TGCGCCAGCAGCGGGACGGGACGGCCGAGCTCCTACGAGCAGTACTTC. It is translated as CASSGTGRPSSYEQYF.

The V and J genes are TRBV5-1 and TRBJ2-1; TRBD1 matches at 9 bases. Germline V lookup: CDR1 SGHRS, CDR2 YFSETQ. This CDR3 has 13 residues. The junction had 6 bases not matched to a gene; V was cut back by 4 bases and J by 10 bases. The CDR3 spells CASSATGGSEQFF. The CDR3 bases are TGCGCCAGCAGCGCTACAGGGGGCAGCGAGCAGTTCTTC. The whole variable domain, remainder taken from reference TRBV5-1 and TRBJ2-1, is KAGVTQTPRYLIKTRGQQVTLSCSPISGHRSVSWYQQTPGQGLQFLFEYFSETQRNKGNFPGRFSGRQFSNSRSEMNVSTLELGDSALYLCASSATGGSEQFFGPGTRLTVL.